This T cell receptor beta chain comes out of a study of blood T cell repertoires in COVID-19. Study information: The study drew acute and convalescent COVID-19 samples from the United States, Italy and Spain. T cells, B-cell-depleted T cells, or PBMCs provided the cDNA or gDNA that served as material.

Trimming removed 5 bases from V and 6 bases from J, with 16 bases in between. The germline V gene encodes CDR1 MDHEN and CDR2 SYDVKM. The length of the CDR3 is 15 residues. TCRdb's copy holds only in-frame clones and misses some; the assay was immunoSEQ multiplex PCR. Altogether around 250,000 clones are present, roughly 84% being singletons, with the ten largest covering approximately 1.4%. The chain recombines TRBV28 with TRBJ1-4, with D perhaps TRBD1 (5 bases). The TCR sequence derives from a middle-aged woman who had recovered from COVID-19. The specimen sequenced was peripheral blood. The CDR3 DNA reads as TGTGCCAGCAGTCGACGACAAGGGGTAGATGAAAAACTGTTTTTT. It encodes CASSRRQGVDEKLFF.